This T cell receptor (beta chain) was identified in a study of blood T cell repertoires in COVID-19. This clone was observed a single time. Data came from immunoSEQ multiplex PCR; TCRdb stores just in-frame clones and leaves some out. The sample yields approximately 190,000 clones, just under 85% seen once. After removal of 0 bases from V and 5 bases from J, the junction contained 5 bases not matched to a gene. In germline, CDR1 is SGHRS, CDR2 YFSETQ. This CDR3 has 16 amino acids. This sequence originates from a woman in her seventies with active or convalescent COVID-19. The sequenced sample consisted of peripheral blood. The chain uses TRBV5-1 and TRBJ2-2; 9 bases fit TRBD2. For the CDR3, the DNA is TGCGCCAGCAGCTTGGCCCTAGCGGGATCGACCGGGGAGCTGTTTTTT. Its translation: CASSLALAGSTGELFF.